This T cell receptor (beta chain) was documented in a study of identical twins. In TCRdb, the 5' RACE reads were re-called with MiXCR into one record per CDR3 protein. Among under 800,000 distinct CDR3 sequences listed, around 20% were seen once. Many counts were recorded for this clonotype. V lost 4 bases to trimming and J lost 4 bases, with 21 bases between them. Germline loops: CDR1 MNHEY, CDR2 SMNVEV (reference sequence). The CDR3 is made up of 17 amino acids. These data are also associated with another study on T cells expressing NK-cell markers. That study adds: Of the CD8+ T cells in a handful of donors, roughly 1.0-7.5% belonged to dominant NKG2C+ clonotypes.

The sequenced material came from PBMCs. The receptor was derived from a young woman in good health. The chain has TRBV27 and TRBJ2-3; D unclear. The CDR3 DNA reads TGTGCCAGCAGTTCGCCGACGAATAGGCTCTTAGCAGATACGCAGTATTTT. It yields the protein CASSSPTNRLLADTQYF.